This T cell receptor (beta chain) was recovered during a study of PD-1 blockade in classical Hodgkin lymphoma. CDR1 is MNHNS, CDR2 SASEGT, per germline. With 8 bases clipped from V and 3 bases from J, the junction kept 4 bases outside the gene matches. The CDR3 consists of 13 residues. The data were produced by immunoSEQ multiplex PCR, yet TCRdb's version contains in-frame clones alone and is incomplete. The profile covers 89,000 or so clones, with around 90% appearing a single time and over 2.5% taken by the ten largest. Overall study results and limits: Repertoire difference causes, possibly disease activity or prior therapy, remain undefined. Complete responders showed a baseline diversity that resembled the diversity of newly diagnosed patients. TCR diversity at baseline was reported to be reduced in newly diagnosed patients relative to healthy donors.

Remarks on this clone: Its cognate antigen is unknown.

All patients relapsed after autologous stem cell transplantation, and brentuximab vedotin exposure varied. Complete response, partial response or progressive disease were the best responses. The clonotype comes from a human donor with classical Hodgkin lymphoma. The chain recombines TRBV6-1 with TRBJ2-3, with TRBD1 identical over 8 bases. Sequenced here: peripheral blood mononuclear cells (PBMCs), sampled before the second cycle of nivolumab. Here the CDR3 DNA reads TGTGCCAGCGACAGGGGTTATACAGATACGCAGTATTTT. Protein: CASDRGYTDTQYF.